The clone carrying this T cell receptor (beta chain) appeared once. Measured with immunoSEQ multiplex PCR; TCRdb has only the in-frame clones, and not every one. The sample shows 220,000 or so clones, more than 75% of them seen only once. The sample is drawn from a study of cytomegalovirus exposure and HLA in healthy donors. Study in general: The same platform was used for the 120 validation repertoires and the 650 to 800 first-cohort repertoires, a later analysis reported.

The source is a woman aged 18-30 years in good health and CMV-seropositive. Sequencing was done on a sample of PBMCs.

CDR3 loop: CASSDWTRTSTDTQYF. CDR3 DNA: TGCGCCAGCAGTGACTGGACACGAACTAGCACAGATACGCAGTATTTT. This chain joins TRBV10-1 and TRBJ2-3, with a weak D call TRBD1 (5 bases). Per germline, CDR1 WNHNN and CDR2 SYGVQD (reference sequence). V gave up 3 bases and J gave up 0 bases, with 13 bases separating them. This CDR3 comprises 16 residues.